The 25 T cell receptor beta chains reported below all come from one sample, sequenced in a study. TCRdb passed the RT-PCR reads through MiXCR, listing each CDR3 protein once. The sample includes several hundred distinct CDR3 sequences, over 45% of them seen just once. The sequenced material came from memory CD4+ T cells from salivary gland. These receptor sequences come from a female donor with primary Sjogren's syndrome.

In its sample, this clonotype is hyperexpanded (1% or more). The chain recombines TRBV29-1 with TRBJ2-3, with D possibly TRBD2 on 5 matching bases. V shed 4 bases and J shed 2 bases, with 10 bases lying between them. The CDR3 extends over 13 amino acids. CDR1 SQVTM and CDR2 ANQGSEA come from the germline V gene. CDR3 nucleotide sequence: TGCAGCGTTGGTCGGGATTTCACAGATACGCAGTATTTT. Translated, it gives CSVGRDFTDTQYF.

This clonotype is deemed medium-sized. V usage is TRBV3-1 and J usage is TRBJ2-7; 11 bases map to TRBD2. The CDR3 is made up of 15 amino acids. The V and J ends lost 2 bases and 6 bases, in that order; junction bases with no gene match: 6. The germline CDR1 and CDR2 sequences are LGHDT and YNNKEL (reference sequence). The CDR3 loop is CASSQFSGGATEQYF. The CDR3 DNA reads TGTGCCAGCAGCCAATTTAGCGGGGGGGCCACCGAGCAGTACTTC.

The genes are TRBV15 and TRBJ2-7; D remains ambiguous. This CDR3 comprises 14 residues. Germline assignment: CDR1 LNHNV and CDR2 YYDKDF (reference sequence). The V gene lost 0 bases and the J gene lost 2 bases, with 8 bases spanning the gap. The CDR3 here is CATSRESRPYEQYF. The CDR3 DNA reads as TGTGCCACCAGCAGAGAAAGTCGGCCCTACGAGCAGTACTTC.

Sample share makes this clonotype large. This sequence joins TRBV5-1 and TRBJ2-2; tentatively, D is TRBD1 (5 bases). Germline CDR1 is SGHRS and CDR2 is YFSETQ. Trimming pared 3 bases from V and 4 bases from J, leaving 10 bases between. The CDR3 extends over 14 amino acids. CDR3 in amino acids: CASSSSQGTGELFF. The CDR3, as DNA: TGCGCCAGCAGCTCTTCCCAGGGCACCGGGGAGCTGTTTTTT.

Of note for this clonotype: The junction does not match germline at one end; this may be a read error. The chain is built from TRBV5-1 and TRBJ2-7; possible D gene TRBD2, 5 bases. Germline V gene data show CDR1 as SGHRS and CDR2 as YFSETQ. This CDR3 region has 14 residues. DNA of the CDR3: TGTGCCAGCAGCGCTGGACTCAGCTCCTACGAGCAGTACTTC. Protein: CASSAGLSSYEQYF.

The CDR3 DNA reads as TGTGCCTGGACCCTTGGGGGGGCAGGGGCCTATGGCTACACCTTC. Encoded protein: CAWTLGGAGAYGYTF. V gene TRBV30 combines with J gene TRBJ1-2; D may be TRBD1 (6 bases). Trimming cost V 4 bases and J 4 bases, with 19 bases left between them. Germline CDR1 GTSNPN, CDR2 SVGIG (reference sequence). The CDR3 runs to 15 residues.

This clonotype counts as medium-sized. V and J are TRBV2 and TRBJ1-6; 11 bases are a match to TRBD1. V shed 7 bases, J shed 8 bases, and the junction held 4 bases outside the gene matches. Germline lookup yields CDR1 SNHLY and CDR2 FYNNEI. The CDR3 length is 14 residues. CDR3 DNA: TGTGCCAGCAAAGGACAGGGGGCCGATTCACCCCTCCACTTT. The encoded protein is CASKGQGADSPLHF.

The chain uses TRBV20-1 and TRBJ2-3, with D unclear. Per germline, CDR1 DFQATT and CDR2 SNEGSKA (reference sequence). Trimming removed 1 base at V and 2 bases at J, with 16 bases between. The CDR3 covers 16 residues. The CDR3 DNA sequence: TGCAGTGCTAGAGTCCGAGGAAGTCTTCCCACAGATACGCAGTATTTT. Its translation: CSARVRGSLPTDTQYF.

By sample share, this clonotype is large (0.1 to 1%). The chain recombines TRBV7-8 with TRBJ2-3; weak D call: TRBD1 (6 bases). Germline loops: CDR1 SGHVS, CDR2 FQNEAQ. This CDR3 has 16 residues. V was pared by 2 bases and J by 2 bases, with 14 bases between. The CDR3 nucleotides read TGTGCCAGCAGCTTAACCCTGAGGACAGACACAGATACGCAGTATTTT. Protein: CASSLTLRTDTDTQYF.

The gene calls are TRBV20-1 and TRBJ1-5, with D perhaps TRBD1 (5 bases). This CDR3 has 15 amino acids. Germline V gene sequence: CDR1 DFQATT, CDR2 SNEGSKA (reference sequence). The V end was cut by 3 bases, the J end by 2 bases, with 14 bases between. The chain's CDR3 is CSARGGAAGNQPQHF. The CDR3 nucleotides read TGCAGTGCTAGGGGCGGGGCAGCGGGCAATCAGCCCCAGCATTTT.

The chain combines TRBV20-1 with TRBJ1-1; 9 bases agree with TRBD1. Trimming removed 0 bases from V and 4 bases from J; junction bases left unmatched: 6. Germline V gene data show CDR1 as DFQATT and CDR2 as SNEGSKA (reference sequence). The CDR3 has 15 residues. The CDR3 region is CSAREWGQGGTEAFF. In nucleotides, the CDR3 is TGCAGTGCTAGAGAATGGGGACAGGGCGGCACTGAAGCTTTCTTT.

This clonotype ranks as hyperexpanded. This sequence joins TRBV29-1 and TRBJ2-5; TRBD1 agrees at 7 bases. Looked up from germline, CDR1 is SQVTM and CDR2 is ANQGSEA. Trimming cost V 2 bases and J 3 bases; bases outside gene matches: 3. This CDR3 is built from 13 residues. CDR3 nucleotide sequence: TGCAGCGTTGAAAGACAGGGAAAAGAGACCCAGTACTTC. This gives the protein CSVERQGKETQYF.

On this clonotype itself: The CDR3 end shows no conserved phenylalanine or tryptophan, and so a read error is likely. No DNA is shown, since the ends of the CDR3 on it are uncertain; the CDR3 is the one TCRdb lists. J is TRBJ2-6 and V is TRBV3-1; the D call of TRBD2 is as the table states it, not checked on the DNA. The CDR3 is 8 residues long, ends included. CDR1 is LGHDT, CDR2 YNNKEL, per germline (reference sequence). CDR3 loop: CASSQQLA.

This clonotype is categorized as medium-sized. The rearrangement links TRBV2 to TRBJ2-5; D unclear. Per germline, CDR1 SNHLY and CDR2 FYNNEI. This CDR3 is built from 14 residues. Deletions cut 5 bases from V and 5 bases from J, with 15 bases between. The CDR3 DNA is TGTGCCAGCAGTCCGCTTAGGGTTGGGGAGACCCAGTACTTC. Its protein is CASSPLRVGETQYF.

This sequence joins TRBV3-1 and TRBJ2-7; TRBD1 matches 7 bases. The CDR3 spans 16 residues. Trimming removed 4 bases from V and 2 bases from J; junction bases left unmatched: 11. From germline, CDR1 is LGHDT and CDR2 YNNKEL (reference sequence). The CDR3 sequence: CASSPHRDSLPYEQYF. CDR3 coding DNA: TGTGCCAGCAGCCCACACCGGGACAGCCTTCCCTACGAGCAGTACTTC.

The rearrangement uses TRBV20-1 and TRBJ2-1, with 7 bases matching TRBD2. Germline loops: CDR1 DFQATT, CDR2 SNEGSKA (reference sequence). J gave up 8 bases and V 2 bases, and 12 bases lay outside the gene matches. This CDR3 has 15 residues. The DNA for the CDR3 is TGCAGTGCTAGACCCCCCGGACTAGTCTTCGATGAGCAGTTCTTC. Protein product: CSARPPGLVFDEQFF.

V gene TRBV20-1 combines with J gene TRBJ2-7; the D gene is possibly TRBD2 (6 bases). CDR3 length equals 13 residues. Germline CDR1 reads DFQATT; CDR2 reads SNEGSKA (reference sequence). The ends were cut back, 3 bases at V and 0 bases at J, with 9 bases in the middle. CDR3 in DNA: TGCAGTGCTAGTACCGGGAGCTCCTACGAGCAGTACTTC. Protein: CSASTGSSYEQYF.

The DNA of the CDR3 is TGTGCCAGCTCCCGGCCCGAACCCCTAGATACGCAGTATTTT. Translated, it gives CASSRPEPLDTQYF. The rearrangement uses TRBV18 and TRBJ2-3, with D unresolved. There are 14 residues in the CDR3. Trimming took off 6 bases at V and 5 bases at J, with 15 bases between the two ends. Germline V gene data show CDR1 as KGHSH and CDR2 as LQKENI.

This chain uses TRBV6-5 with TRBJ2-5; tentative D call: TRBD1 (6 bases). This CDR3 is built from 13 residues. With 4 bases removed from V and 3 bases from J, the gap between germline ends came to 9 bases. The germline CDR1 and CDR2 sequences are MNHEY and SVGAGI. The CDR3 region is CASSLQGKETQYF. DNA of the CDR3: TGTGCCAGCAGTTTACAGGGAAAAGAGACCCAGTACTTC.

This clonotype is classed as large. V and J are TRBV7-2 and TRBJ2-7; D unclear. V was cut by 1 base and J by 1 base, with 5 bases left in between. Per the germline V gene, CDR1 is SGHTA and CDR2 is FQGNSA. CDR3 size: 13 residues. CDR3 loop: CASSLDFSYEQYF. The DNA of the CDR3 is TGTGCCAGCAGCTTAGATTTTTCCTACGAGCAGTACTTC.

The chain employs TRBV7-2 and TRBJ2-3; D may be TRBD2 (5 bases). V lost 8 bases and J 0 bases, leaving 15 bases between the germline ends. Germline CDR1 SGHTA, CDR2 FQGNSA. The CDR3 spans 15 residues. The CDR3 region is CASGDSGGSTDTQYF. Here the CDR3 DNA reads TGTGCCAGCGGCGATTCTGGCGGGAGCACAGATACGCAGTATTTT.

The chain links TRBV7-2 to TRBJ2-2; weak D call: TRBD1 (5 bases). The CDR3 totals 13 residues. Germline V gene lookup returns CDR1 SGHTA and CDR2 FQGNSA. Trimming took 6 bases from V and 11 from J, leaving 16 bases between them. DNA for the CDR3: TGTGCCAGCAGTACAAGACAGACCGAAGAGCTGTTTTTT. It codes for CASSTRQTEELFF.

This chain uses TRBV20-1 with TRBJ2-5; no reliable D call. V gave up 0 bases and J gave up 10 bases, with 15 bases separating them. Germline V gene data show CDR1 as DFQATT and CDR2 as SNEGSKA (reference sequence). The CDR3 spans 13 residues. The CDR3 is CSAREDPLLDQYF. CDR3 nucleotides: TGCAGTGCTAGAGAGGACCCGCTGTTGGACCAGTACTTC.

There are a few counts of this clonotype. CDR3 protein: CASRAEGQGYTF. The CDR3 DNA is TGTGCCAGCAGGGCAGAGGGACAAGGCTACACCTTC. This chain links TRBV6-5 with TRBJ1-2, with D perhaps matching TRBD1 (6 bases). This CDR3 has 12 amino acids. Trimming left V 6 bases short and J 8 bases short, with 13 bases between. Germline assignment: CDR1 MNHEY and CDR2 SVGAGI.

This chain joins TRBV5-1 and TRBJ1-6; maybe TRBD1 (6 bases). CDR1 SGHRS and CDR2 YFSETQ come from the germline V gene. This CDR3 has 17 residues. Trimming removed 4 bases from V and 0 bases from J, with 14 bases in between. This chain's CDR3 is CASSVRQASSYNSPLHF. The CDR3, as DNA: TGCGCCAGCAGCGTTCGACAGGCCAGCTCCTATAATTCACCCCTCCACTTT.